The clone carrying this TCR beta chain came up a few times. The entry originates in a study of T cells in Graves' hyperthyroidism and ophthalmopathy. Background on the study: Pretreatment peripheral blood was obtained at initial diagnosis.

Exclusion of a patient resulted from uncontrolled infection, other autoimmune disease, pregnancy or lactation. The study based diagnoses on clinical symptoms, serum thyroxine and TRAb, thyroid ultrasound and orbital computed tomography. The CDR3 spans 14 residues. Trimming took off 5 bases at V and 2 bases at J, with 12 bases between the two ends. In germline, CDR1 is SEHNR, CDR2 FQNEAQ (reference sequence). It was RNA transcripts that yielded the amplified TCR beta CDR3 regions. Researchers ran a first-round RT-PCR on the TCR CDR3 using the HTBI primer set. TCRdb ran MiXCR on the multiplex PCR reads and lists one entry per CDR3 protein. The table has around 350,000 distinct CDR3 sequences, roughly 13% seen once.

V usage is TRBV7-9 and J usage is TRBJ2-5; D is undetermined. The sequencing sample was made of blood. The clonotype was recovered from a young woman with Graves' hyperthyroidism. For the CDR3, the DNA is TGTGCCAGCAGCCCCCCTTTTTCACAAGAGACCCAGTACTTC. Its protein product is CASSPPFSQETQYF.